This paragraph covers one TCR beta chain sequence. This entry comes from a study of T cells in localized non-small cell lung cancer. This CDR3 comprises 14 residues. The V gene lost 9 bases and the J gene lost 4 bases, with 16 bases spanning the gap. CDR1 LNHDA and CDR2 SQIVND come from the germline V gene (reference sequence). The data were produced by immunoSEQ multiplex PCR, yet TCRdb's version contains in-frame clones alone and is incomplete. The repertoire holds some 52,000 clones, around 80% seen once, with roughly 4.5% in the top ten. The chain uses TRBV19 and TRBJ1-5, with D possibly TRBD1 on 5 matching bases. The source of this sequence is a woman between 35 and 75 years old with stage II lung adenocarcinoma. This specimen consisted of PBMCs, obtained before any cancer treatment. The CDR3 reads CASSPGHTNQPQHF. DNA for the CDR3: TGTGCCAGCAGCCCCGGACATACAAATCAGCCCCAGCATTTT.